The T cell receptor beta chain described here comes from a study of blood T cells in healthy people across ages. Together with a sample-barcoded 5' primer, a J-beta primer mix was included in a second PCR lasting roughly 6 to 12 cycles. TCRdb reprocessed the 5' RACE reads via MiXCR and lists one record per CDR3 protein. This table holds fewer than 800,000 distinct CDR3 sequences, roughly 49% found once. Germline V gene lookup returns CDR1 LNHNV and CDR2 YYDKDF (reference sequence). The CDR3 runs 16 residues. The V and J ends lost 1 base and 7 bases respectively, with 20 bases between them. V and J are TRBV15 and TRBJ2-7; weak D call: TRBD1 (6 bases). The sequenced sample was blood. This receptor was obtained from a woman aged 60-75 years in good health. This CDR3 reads CATSRGSNQGNREQYF. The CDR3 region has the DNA TGTGCCACCAGCAGAGGGTCCAACCAGGGGAACAGAGAGCAGTACTTC.